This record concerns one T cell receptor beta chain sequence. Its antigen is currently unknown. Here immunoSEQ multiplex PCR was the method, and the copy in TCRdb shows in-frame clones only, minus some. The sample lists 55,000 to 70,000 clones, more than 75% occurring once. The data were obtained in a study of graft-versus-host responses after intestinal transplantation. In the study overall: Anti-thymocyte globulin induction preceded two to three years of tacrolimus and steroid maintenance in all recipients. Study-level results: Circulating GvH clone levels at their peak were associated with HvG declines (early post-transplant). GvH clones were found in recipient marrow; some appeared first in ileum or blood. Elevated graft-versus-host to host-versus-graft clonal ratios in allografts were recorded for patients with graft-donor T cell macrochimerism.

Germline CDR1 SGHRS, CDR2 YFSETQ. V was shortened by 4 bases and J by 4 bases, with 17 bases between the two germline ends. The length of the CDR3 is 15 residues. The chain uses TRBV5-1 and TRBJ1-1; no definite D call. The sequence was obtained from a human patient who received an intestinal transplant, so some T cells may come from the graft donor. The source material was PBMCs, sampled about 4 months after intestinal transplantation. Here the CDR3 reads CASSLGPKAGTEAFF. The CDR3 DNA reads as TGCGCCAGCAGCCTTGGGCCCAAAGCCGGCACTGAAGCTTTCTTT.